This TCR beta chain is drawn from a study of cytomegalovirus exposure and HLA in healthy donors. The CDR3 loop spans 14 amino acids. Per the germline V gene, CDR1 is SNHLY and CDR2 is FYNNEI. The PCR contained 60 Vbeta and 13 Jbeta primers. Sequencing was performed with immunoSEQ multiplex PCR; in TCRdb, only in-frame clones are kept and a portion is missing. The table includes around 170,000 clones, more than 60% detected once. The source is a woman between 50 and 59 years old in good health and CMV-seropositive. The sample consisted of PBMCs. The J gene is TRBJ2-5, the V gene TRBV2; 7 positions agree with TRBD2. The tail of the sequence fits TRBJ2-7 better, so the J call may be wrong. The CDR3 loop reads CASSGASGSYEQYF. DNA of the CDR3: TGTGCCAGCAGTGGAGCTAGCGGCTCCTACGAGCAGTACTTC.